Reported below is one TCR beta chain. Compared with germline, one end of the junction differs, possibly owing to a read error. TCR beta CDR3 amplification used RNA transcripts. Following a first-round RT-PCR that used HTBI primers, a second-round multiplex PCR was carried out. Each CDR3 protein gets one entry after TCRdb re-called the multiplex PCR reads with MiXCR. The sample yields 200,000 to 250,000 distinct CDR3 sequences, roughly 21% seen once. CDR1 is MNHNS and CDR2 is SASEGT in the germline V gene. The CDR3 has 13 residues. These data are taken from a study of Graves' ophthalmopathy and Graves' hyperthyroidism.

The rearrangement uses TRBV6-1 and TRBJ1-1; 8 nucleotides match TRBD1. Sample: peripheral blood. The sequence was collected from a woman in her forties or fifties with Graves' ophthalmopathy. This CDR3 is CASSQGQGSEAFF. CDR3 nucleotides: TGCGCCAGCAGCCAAGGACAGGGTAGTGAAGCTTTCTTT.